This T cell receptor beta chain was retrieved from a study of blood T cell repertoires in COVID-19. Profiled with immunoSEQ multiplex PCR; TCRdb holds only in-frame clones, not every one. The sample includes fewer than 350,000 clones, roughly nine tenths of them seen just once. V dropped 0 bases and J dropped 2 bases, with 11 bases sitting between them. The CDR3 contains 16 residues. The germline V gene encodes CDR1 LNHDA and CDR2 SQIVND (reference sequence). This clone was seen only once. Sequenced sample: peripheral blood. This TCR was sampled from a man in his forties or fifties with active or convalescent COVID-19. The gene calls are TRBV19 and TRBJ1-3; D not resolved. For the CDR3, the DNA is TGTGCCAGTAGTATAGAGAGGGTGGAGGCTGGAAACACCATATATTTT. It codes for CASSIERVEAGNTIYF.